This T cell receptor (beta chain) was identified during a study of OX40 agonist ivuxolimab in advanced cancers. For the study at large: Hepatocellular carcinoma, melanoma, renal cell or head and neck cancer was diagnosed in the dose-escalation patients.

Method: immunoSEQ multiplex PCR; TCRdb's copy keeps in-frame clones and lacks some. The sample lists around 66,000 clones; roughly 80% were seen once. Findings and limits, study-wide: The expanded peripheral T cells' antigen specificity was not determined. Compared with CD4+, CD8+ T cells on average had more expanded clones. Compared with others, partial responders at 0.1-3.0 mg/kg displayed clonal expansion among the lowest.

As for this clone: Its matching antigen is unknown.

The TCR sequence derives from an adult with an advanced solid tumor such as melanoma, head and neck, liver or kidney cancer. Sequenced here: CD4+ or CD8+ T cells sorted from blood, sampled in a trial of the OX40 agonist ivuxolimab.

CDR3 nucleotide sequence: TGTGCCAGCTCACCGTCGGCGGGGGTCCTCGGGCATGAGCAGTTCTTC. Protein sequence: CASSPSAGVLGHEQFF. The chain recombines TRBV18 with TRBJ2-1; 7 positions match TRBD2. Germline assignment: CDR1 KGHSH and CDR2 LQKENI. The trim removed 3 bases at V and 8 bases at J, leaving 13 bases unmatched. This CDR3 contains 16 residues. The variable domain in full, with the rest retrieved from reference TRBV18 and TRBJ2-1, is NAGVMQNPRHLVRRRGQEARLRCSPMKGHSHVYWYRQLPEEGLKFMVYLQKENIIDESGMPKERFSAEFPKEGPSILRIQQVVRGDSAAYFCASSPSAGVLGHEQFFGPGTRLTVL.